A single sample is the source of the 21 T cell receptor beta chains below, sequenced in a study of CD8 T cells in Susac syndrome. With random hexamers, reverse transcription was performed on about 0.5 to 1 ug of RNA. TCRdb processed the immunoSEQ multiplex PCR reads anew with MiXCR; each CDR3 protein has one entry. The table records hundreds of thousands of distinct CDR3 sequences, about 82% of them present only once. Sequencing was done on a sample of CD8+ T cells from PBMCs. The receptors come from a human donor with multiple sclerosis.

The J gene is TRBJ2-2, the V gene TRBV6-2 or TRBV6-3, with 8 bases identical to TRBD2. Germline CDR1 and CDR2: MNHEY and SVGEGT. The CDR3 is made up of 19 amino acids. The J segment lost 0 bases and the V segment lost 2 bases, leaving 11 bases of the junction unmatched. The CDR3 region is CASSYLLAGDVANTGELFF. CDR3 bases: TGTGCCAGCAGTTACCTTCTAGCGGGTGACGTCGCGAACACCGGGGAGCTGTTTTTT.

The chain has TRBV20-1 and TRBJ1-2, with TRBD1 matching over 8 bases. CDR1 is DFQATT, CDR2 SNEGSKA, per germline (reference sequence). This CDR3 comprises 14 residues. The V and J ends lost 4 bases and 1 base, in that order; junction bases with no gene match: 5. The CDR3: CSAIGTGDNYGYTF. For the CDR3, the DNA is TGCAGTGCTATCGGGACAGGTGATAACTATGGCTACACCTTC.

This clonotype appeared a few times. The chain uses TRBV6-5 and TRBJ2-7; TRBD2 might be the D (6 bases). Trimming removed 0 bases at V and 0 bases at J, with 9 bases between. This CDR3 region has 15 residues. Germline V gene lookup returns CDR1 MNHEY and CDR2 SVGAGI. The CDR3 nucleotides read TGTGCCAGCAGTTACTCACCCGGGAGCTCCTACGAGCAGTACTTC. Translating gives CASSYSPGSSYEQYF.

The chain couples TRBV20-1 to TRBJ2-2; D unresolved. Trimming cost V 0 bases and J 6 bases, with 17 bases left between them. CDR3 size: 16 residues. Looked up from germline, CDR1 is DFQATT and CDR2 is SNEGSKA (reference sequence). In DNA form, the CDR3 reads TGCAGTGCTAGAGATCGCGGCCGGCCCCCATCCGGGGAGCTGTTTTTT. It yields the protein CSARDRGRPPSGELFF.

The CDR3 reads CSARDSGSPYDEQFF. The CDR3 bases are TGCAGTGCTAGAGACAGCGGGAGCCCTTATGATGAGCAGTTCTTC. This chain joins TRBV20-1 and TRBJ2-1; 8 nucleotides match TRBD2. This CDR3 comprises 15 residues. The trim removed 0 bases at V and 8 bases at J, leaving 9 bases unmatched. Germline CDR1 is DFQATT and CDR2 is SNEGSKA (reference sequence).

The chain recombines TRBV19 with TRBJ2-3; 8 bases fit TRBD1. V lost 4 bases to trimming and J lost 0 bases; unmatched junction nucleotides: 3. Germline-derived CDR1 and CDR2 are LNHDA and SQIVND (reference sequence). The CDR3 is 15 amino acids. In nucleotides, the CDR3 is TGTGCCAGTAGTACCCGGACAGGGAGCACAGATACGCAGTATTTT. It translates to CASSTRTGSTDTQYF.

The rearrangement joins TRBV11-1 to TRBJ1-2; 7 bases fit TRBD1. Trimming removed 5 bases from V and 3 bases from J; junction bases left unmatched: 3. The CDR3 contains 13 residues. Per the germline V gene, CDR1 is SGHAT and CDR2 is FQDESV (reference sequence). CDR3 sequence reads: CASSLDRDYGYTF. The CDR3 region has the DNA TGTGCCAGCAGCCTAGACAGGGACTATGGCTACACCTTC.

The chain is built from TRBV24-1 and TRBJ2-2; D not certain. Germline V gene sequence: CDR1 KGHDR, CDR2 SFDVKD. Trimming shortened V by 5 bases and J by 4 bases, and 4 bases separated the two germline ends. CDR3 size: 12 residues. CDR3 DNA sequence: TGTGCCACCAGTGTCACCACCGGGGAGCTGTTTTTT. This sequence encodes CATSVTTGELFF.

The rearrangement joins TRBV10-1 to TRBJ2-1; the match to TRBD2 covers 13 bases. This CDR3 is 18 amino acids long. V shed 10 bases, J shed 5 bases, and the junction held 17 bases outside the gene matches. Germline CDR1 WNHNN, CDR2 SYGVQD (reference sequence). The CDR3 nucleotides read TGCGCCACCTCATTCGGACTAGCGGGGGACCCCACTAACAATGAGCAGTTCTTC. It is translated as CATSFGLAGDPTNNEQFF.

The chain uses TRBV4-2 and TRBJ2-1, with D perhaps TRBD2 (5 bases). The CDR3 consists of 14 residues. Trimming cost V 1 base and J 6 bases, with 10 bases left between them. CDR1 and CDR2 from the germline V gene are LGHNA and YNFKEQ. CDR3 sequence (DNA): TGTGCCAGCAGCCAAGTAATAGCGAGCAATGAGCAGTTCTTC. This encodes CASSQVIASNEQFF.

This clonotype appeared once. This rearrangement joins TRBV7-6 to TRBJ2-7; the D gene is possibly TRBD2 (5 bases). V lost 4 bases and J lost 3, with 25 bases in between. The CDR3 sequence is 18 residues long. The germline CDR1 and CDR2 sequences are SGHVS and FNYEAQ. As DNA, the CDR3 is TGTGCCAGCAGCTCCCTTTCGACCTCGGCCCCAGAGGGCTACGAGCAGTACTTC. Its protein is CASSSLSTSAPEGYEQYF.

The V call is TRBV4-1, the J call TRBJ2-5; 7 positions agree with TRBD2. The CDR3 is made up of 15 amino acids. Trimming at V came to 3 bases and at J to 1 base, leaving 5 bases not matched to a gene. Germline V lookup: CDR1 MGHRA, CDR2 YSYEKL. CDR3 sequence: CASSHPGGGQETQYF. In DNA, the CDR3 is TGCGCCAGCAGCCATCCGGGAGGTGGCCAAGAGACCCAGTACTTC.

J is TRBJ2-2 and V is TRBV5-4, with 11 nucleotides matching TRBD2. The germline V gene has CDR1 SGHNT and CDR2 YYREEE (reference sequence). The CDR3 has 17 residues. V lost 4 bases and J lost 6; bases outside the gene matches: 11. CDR3 DNA sequence: TGTGCCAGCAGCAGAGCGGGACTAGCGGAAGTGGCCGGGGAGCTGTTTTTT. Translated, it gives CASSRAGLAEVAGELFF. Filled out from reference TRBV5-4 and TRBJ2-2, the complete variable domain reads ETGVTQSPTHLIKTRGQQVTLRCSSQSGHNTVSWYQQALGQGPQFIFQYYREEENGRGNFPPRFSGLQFPNYSSELNVNALELDDSALYLCASSRAGLAEVAGELFFGEGSRLTVL.

In this sample, this clonotype turned up a few times. The chain combines TRBV7-2 with TRBJ1-1, with D uncertain. This CDR3 has 13 residues. Germline loops: CDR1 SGHTA, CDR2 FQGNSA. V was trimmed by 5 bases and J by 0 bases, leaving 7 bases between them. The CDR3, as DNA: TGTGCCAGCAGCCGCGAGCTGAACACTGAAGCTTTCTTT. Its protein is CASSRELNTEAFF.

In this sample, this clonotype turned up a few times. This chain uses TRBV4-1 with TRBJ2-7; 11 bases agree with TRBD2. CDR1 MGHRA and CDR2 YSYEKL come from the germline V gene. The CDR3 is 16 amino acids. Unmatched junction bases numbered 12, after V lost 4 bases and J lost 7 bases. Here the CDR3 reads CASSPRTSGGLGEQYF. CDR3 DNA: TGCGCCAGCAGCCCCCGAACTAGCGGGGGACTTGGGGAGCAGTACTTC.

Only one count was recorded for this clonotype. The gene calls are TRBV27 and TRBJ2-1; 11 bases map to TRBD2. Germline lookup yields CDR1 MNHEY and CDR2 SMNVEV (reference sequence). The V and J ends lost 3 bases and 9 bases, in that order; junction bases with no gene match: 7. The CDR3 length is 15 residues. The CDR3, as DNA: TGTGCCAGCAGTTTCGGCGTAGCGGGAGGGACTGAGCAGTTCTTC. Translated: CASSFGVAGGTEQFF.

This chain connects TRBV5-6 to TRBJ1-2; weak D call: TRBD1 (5 bases). Germline-derived CDR1 and CDR2 are SGHDT and YYEEEE. V lost 6 bases and J 2 bases, leaving 17 bases between the germline ends. The CDR3 contains 15 residues. CDR3 loop: CASNPLGRENYGYTF. CDR3 nucleotides: TGTGCCAGCAACCCGCTCGGCAGGGAGAACTATGGCTACACCTTC.

The chain recombines TRBV6-2 or TRBV6-3 with TRBJ2-3; D is unresolved. The CDR3 runs 17 residues. Trimming removed 2 bases at V and 5 bases at J, with 20 bases between. Germline values: CDR1 MNHEY, CDR2 SVGEGT. CDR3 bases: TGTGCCAGCAGTTACGCCACTGATCCGAAGCCCCTAGATACGCAGTATTTT. Residues: CASSYATDPKPLDTQYF.

The J gene is TRBJ2-1, the V gene TRBV6-2 or TRBV6-3; D gene ambiguous. This CDR3 has 11 amino acids. Germline V lookup: CDR1 MNHEY, CDR2 SVGEGT. V was pared by 2 bases and J by 9 bases, with 5 bases between. This CDR3 is CASSYGGEQFF. CDR3 in DNA: TGTGCCAGCAGTTACGGTGGTGAGCAGTTCTTC.

This chain connects TRBV7-9 to TRBJ2-5; the D call may be TRBD1 or TRBD2 (7 bases each). This CDR3 contains 18 residues. Germline V gives CDR1 SEHNR, CDR2 FQNEAQ (reference sequence). Trimming took off 5 bases at V and 5 bases at J, with 27 bases between the two ends. The CDR3 here is CASSTGVAANPGGETQYF. CDR3 DNA: TGTGCCAGCAGCACAGGGGTAGCGGCCAACCCCGGGGGGGAGACCCAGTACTTC.

This chain uses TRBV24-1 with TRBJ2-5; D ambiguous. Between the trimmed V and J ends, which lost 0 bases and 1 base, there was a span of 5 bases. Germline V CDR1 and CDR2: KGHDR, SFDVKD. The CDR3 runs 14 residues. The CDR3 DNA sequence: TGTGCCACCAGTGATTTGGCAGTCCAAGAGACCCAGTACTTC. This codes for CATSDLAVQETQYF.